The 16 T cell receptor beta chains below come from one sample, sequenced in a study of cytomegalovirus exposure and HLA in healthy donors. The PCR was carried out with 60 Vbeta primers and 13 Jbeta primers. The method was immunoSEQ multiplex PCR; TCRdb's version includes in-frame clones alone and lacks a portion of them. The table has 180,000 or so clones, under 80% seen once. The sample comprised PBMCs. The origin of the receptors is a woman in her 30s in good health and CMV-seropositive.

This clone has only one observation. The V and J genes are TRBV5-1 and TRBJ2-7; 7 bases are shared with TRBD1. The length of the CDR3 is 16 residues. CDR1 is SGHRS, CDR2 YFSETQ, per germline. Trimming at V came to 3 bases and at J to 6 bases, leaving 15 bases not matched to a gene. The CDR3 region is CASSYQTGKAFGEQYF. The CDR3 DNA reads as TGCGCCAGCAGCTACCAGACAGGGAAAGCTTTTGGCGAGCAGTACTTC. The whole variable domain, filled in from reference TRBV5-1 and TRBJ2-7, reads KAGVTQTPRYLIKTRGQQVTLSCSPISGHRSVSWYQQTPGQGLQFLFEYFSETQRNKGNFPGRFSGRQFSNSRSEMNVSTLELGDSALYLCASSYQTGKAFGEQYFGPGTRLTVT.

This chain uses TRBV5-5 with TRBJ1-2; D possibly corresponds to TRBD1 (6 bases). The V end lost 0 bases, the J end lost 3 bases, and 12 bases lay between the germline ends. CDR3 size: 15 residues. Germline CDR1 is SGHKS and CDR2 is YYEKEE (reference sequence). This CDR3 is CASSLGQPGDYGYTF. The CDR3 bases are TGTGCCAGCAGCTTGGGACAGCCAGGGGACTATGGCTACACCTTC. Drawing the rest from reference TRBV5-5 and TRBJ1-2, the complete variable domain is DAGVTQSPTHLIKTRGQQVTLRCSPISGHKSVSWYQQVLGQGPQFIFQYYEKEERGRGNFPDRFSARQFPNYSSELNVNALLLGDSALYLCASSLGQPGDYGYTFGSGTRLTVV.

The sample holds a few counts of this clone. This rearrangement joins TRBV2 to TRBJ2-1; TRBD2 matches 15 bases. CDR1 is SNHLY, CDR2 FYNNEI, per germline. The CDR3 runs 18 residues. The V gene end was trimmed by 8 bases and the J gene end by 8 bases; junction bases not matched to a gene: 16. The CDR3 loop is CASVSGTSGGRWSDEQFF. CDR3 DNA sequence: TGTGCCAGCGTATCCGGGACTAGCGGGGGGAGATGGTCCGATGAGCAGTTCTTC.

The V call is TRBV5-1, the J call TRBJ1-1, with a weak D call TRBD1 (6 bases). The V and J ends lost 5 bases and 1 base respectively, with 15 bases between them. Germline V gene data show CDR1 as SGHRS and CDR2 as YFSETQ. The CDR3 is 15 amino acids. CDR3 DNA: TGCGCCAGCAGACCAATACAGGGCCGGAACACTGAAGCTTTCTTT. The encoded protein is CASRPIQGRNTEAFF.

V and J are TRBV5-1 and TRBJ2-1; 15 bases match TRBD2. The V gene end was trimmed by 0 bases and the J gene end by 6 bases; junction bases not matched to a gene: 1. The CDR3 covers 16 residues. The V gene's germline CDR1 is SGHRS and CDR2 YFSETQ. The CDR3 bases are TGCGCCAGCAGCTTGGGGGGACTAGCGGGGGGCAATGAGCAGTTCTTC. Amino acids: CASSLGGLAGGNEQFF. Supplemented by reference TRBV5-1 and TRBJ2-1, the full variable domain reads KAGVTQTPRYLIKTRGQQVTLSCSPISGHRSVSWYQQTPGQGLQFLFEYFSETQRNKGNFPGRFSGRQFSNSRSEMNVSTLELGDSALYLCASSLGGLAGGNEQFFGPGTRLTVL.

The rearrangement uses TRBV7-8 and TRBJ2-7, with 8 bases lining up with TRBD1. The CDR3 is made up of 15 amino acids. Per germline, CDR1 SGHVS and CDR2 FQNEAQ. V lost 5 bases, J lost 3 bases, and 9 bases stayed unmatched. The CDR3 loop reads CASSPRTGWGYEQYF. CDR3 bases: TGTGCCAGCAGCCCGAGGACAGGGTGGGGCTACGAGCAGTACTTC.

The gene calls are TRBV5-1 and TRBJ2-3; 12 positions match TRBD1. The CDR3 is 20 residues long. Per the germline V gene, CDR1 is SGHRS and CDR2 is YFSETQ. V dropped 3 bases and J dropped 3; count of bases not matched to a gene: 17. This chain's CDR3 is CASSWTGTGGAGRLTDTQYF. Written as DNA, the CDR3 is TGCGCCAGCAGCTGGACCGGGACAGGGGGCGCGGGTCGGTTAACAGATACGCAGTATTTT.

The CDR3 reads CASSLVASGLKETQYF. CDR3 nucleotide sequence: TGTGCCAGCAGCTTGGTAGCTAGCGGGTTGAAAGAGACCCAGTACTTC. This sequence joins TRBV5-4 and TRBJ2-5; 8 bases are a match to TRBD2. The CDR3 is made up of 16 amino acids. CDR1 SGHNT and CDR2 YYREEE come from the germline V gene (reference sequence). The V and J ends lost 0 bases and 3 bases, in that order; junction bases with no gene match: 7.

The chain carries TRBV5-5 and TRBJ2-2; 10 bases map to TRBD1. This CDR3 contains 16 residues. Trimming cost V 0 bases and J 5 bases; bases outside gene matches: 4. CDR1 is SGHKS and CDR2 is YYEKEE in the germline V gene (reference sequence). DNA for the CDR3: TGTGCCAGCAGCTTGGGACAGGGGGCGCGAACCGGGGAGCTGTTTTTT. It translates to CASSLGQGARTGELFF.

The chain links TRBV10-2 to TRBJ1-1; 7 positions agree with TRBD1. The length of the CDR3 is 15 residues. The J segment lost 4 bases and the V segment lost 4 bases, leaving 9 bases of the junction unmatched. Germline CDR1 reads WSHSY; CDR2 reads SAAADI. In DNA form, the CDR3 reads TGCGCCAGCAGTGCATCGACAGGGTCGGGCACTGAAGCTTTCTTT. It specifies CASSASTGSGTEAFF.

The chain recombines TRBV7-2 with TRBJ2-3; 14 nucleotides agree with TRBD2. Germline CDR1 and CDR2: SGHTA and FQGNSA. This CDR3 contains 18 residues. Unmatched junction bases numbered 5, after V lost 1 base and J lost 2 bases. CDR3 sequence reads: CASSLEGTSGGLTDTQYF. The CDR3 DNA reads as TGTGCCAGCAGCTTAGAGGGGACTAGCGGGGGCCTCACAGATACGCAGTATTTT. Using reference TRBV7-2 and TRBJ2-3 for the parts outside the CDR3, the full variable domain is GAGVSQSPSNKVTEKGKDVELRCDPISGHTALYWYRQSLGQGLEFLIYFQGNSAPDKSGLPSDRFSAERTGGSVSTLTIQRTQQEDSAVYLCASSLEGTSGGLTDTQYFGPGTRLTVL.

The rearrangement links TRBV10-1 to TRBJ2-2; D is perhaps TRBD1 (6 bases). CDR3 length: 14 residues. Germline V gives CDR1 WNHNN, CDR2 SYGVQD (reference sequence). The V gene lost 5 bases and the J gene lost 5 bases, with 12 bases spanning the gap. The chain's CDR3 is CASSLNQGTGELFF. In nucleotides, the CDR3 is TGCGCCAGCAGTCTCAACCAGGGGACCGGGGAGCTGTTTTTT.

V gene TRBV6-5 combines with J gene TRBJ2-7; TRBD2 might be the D (6 bases). Between the trimmed V and J ends, which lost 6 bases and 7 bases, there was a span of 22 bases. This CDR3 is 15 amino acids long. In germline, CDR1 is MNHEY, CDR2 SVGAGI. The CDR3 here is CASRGGVGGLREQYF. DNA for the CDR3: TGTGCCAGCAGGGGCGGGGTCGGAGGCCTTCGAGAGCAGTACTTC.

The genes are TRBV4-3 and TRBJ1-1; 12 positions match TRBD1. Trimming at V came to 4 bases and at J to 8 bases, leaving 8 bases not matched to a gene. The CDR3 spans 15 residues. Germline loops: CDR1 LGHNA, CDR2 YSLEER. The CDR3 is CASSPLRDRGLEAFF. The CDR3 DNA is TGCGCCAGCAGCCCACTCCGGGACAGGGGGCTCGAAGCTTTCTTT.

The chain is built from TRBV6-1 and TRBJ2-5; the D gene is possibly TRBD1 (6 bases). The J call may be in error: the DNA end matches TRBJ2-7 better. The CDR3 contains 15 residues. CDR1 and CDR2 (germline): MNHNS, SASEGT. CDR3 sequence reads: CASSFGQTQGGEQYF. CDR3 nucleotides: TGTGCCAGCAGCTTCGGACAGACCCAAGGGGGCGAGCAGTACTTC.

This clone was detected only a few times. The V and J genes are TRBV11-2 and TRBJ2-3; 7 positions match TRBD1. The CDR3 has 19 amino acids. Germline CDR1 SGHAT, CDR2 FQNNGV. After removal of 1 base from V and 3 bases from J, the junction contained 16 bases not matched to a gene. CDR3 sequence reads: CASSLATGRGLYGTDTQYF. CDR3 bases: TGTGCCAGCAGCTTAGCAACGGGTAGGGGGCTGTACGGAACAGATACGCAGTATTTT.